Each of the 5 T cell receptor beta chains below was sequenced from the same sample in a study of T cells in Graves' hyperthyroidism and ophthalmopathy. The CDR3 regions of TCR beta were amplified from RNA transcripts. The study used the HTBI primer set for a first-round RT-PCR of the TCR CDR3. One entry per CDR3 protein, called by TCRdb with MiXCR from the multiplex PCR reads. The repertoire holds roughly 250,000 distinct CDR3 sequences, with about a sixth as singletons. Source material: blood. Source of these receptors: a woman aged 18 to 35 with Graves' ophthalmopathy.

This clonotype was recorded many times. The DNA for the CDR3 is TGTGCCAGCAGTAAGGGACAGCCTAACTATGGCTACACCTTC. Its protein product is CASSKGQPNYGYTF. The chain employs TRBV6-2 or TRBV6-3 and TRBJ1-2; 7 bases align to TRBD1. V was pared by 5 bases and J by 0 bases, with 3 bases of the junction left unmatched. The germline V gene has CDR1 MNHEY and CDR2 SVGEGT. The CDR3 length is 14 residues.

This clonotype was counted at least ten times. The chain recombines TRBV2 with TRBJ2-3; D uncertain. The germline CDR1 and CDR2 sequences are SNHLY and FYNNEI. This CDR3 contains 14 residues. The germline V and J ends were trimmed by 7 bases and 2 bases, with 13 bases remaining between them. CDR3 in amino acids: CASTLLLYTDTQYF. The CDR3, as DNA: TGTGCCAGCACGCTCCTCTTGTACACAGATACGCAGTATTTT.

This clonotype was recorded many times. J is TRBJ2-3 and V is TRBV5-4; 12 bases are a match to TRBD2. CDR1 SGHNT and CDR2 YYREEE come from the germline V gene (reference sequence). The CDR3 totals 16 residues. V gave up 4 bases and J gave up 4 bases; unmatched junction bases: 7. CDR3 bases: TGTGCCAGCAGCATACGGACTAGCGGGAACTCAGATACGCAGTATTTT. Translated: CASSIRTSGNSDTQYF.

In its sample, this clonotype was seen many times. The chain has TRBV7-9 and TRBJ1-1; D gene uncertain. CDR3 size: 11 residues. Deletions cut 5 bases from V and 10 bases from J, with 11 bases between. Germline V gene sequence: CDR1 SEHNR, CDR2 FQNEAQ (reference sequence). The CDR3 DNA sequence: TGTGCCAGCAGCCTCGGGTCGGGAGCTTTCTTT. Amino acid sequence: CASSLGSGAFF. The entire variable domain, with the rest obtained from reference TRBV7-9 and TRBJ1-1, is as follows: DTGVSQNPRHKITKRGQNVTFRCDPISEHNRLYWYRQTLGQGPEFLTYFQNEAQLEKSRLLSDRFSAERPKGSFSTLEIQRTEQGDSAMYLCASSLGSGAFFGQGTRLTVV.

This clonotype was recorded a few times. The chain couples TRBV7-9 to TRBJ1-2; tentatively, D is TRBD1 (5 bases). The V gene lost 3 bases and the J gene lost 6 bases, with 20 bases spanning the gap. Germline V gene lookup returns CDR1 SEHNR and CDR2 FQNEAQ (reference sequence). This CDR3 comprises 16 residues. CDR3 DNA sequence: TGTGCCAGCAGCTTTTCAGGGCGAGGTCGGGTTCATGGCTACACCTTC. Amino acid sequence: CASSFSGRGRVHGYTF.